A selection of T cell receptor beta chains follows, all from one sample in a study of T cells after yellow fever vaccination. TCRdb itself ran the 5' RACE reads through MiXCR, one entry per CDR3 protein. The data contain over 300,000 distinct CDR3 sequences, around 7% of them singletons. The sequenced sample was PBMCs, obtained approximately 47 days after the first yellow fever vaccination. Receptors originate from a man between 18 and 35 years old who received the YFV17D yellow fever vaccine. Each CDR3 is given with its conserved first and last residue. Fields, in order: clone size, J gene, V gene, D gene, CDR3 DNA, CDR3 protein. The D gene is left open where the match is weak. Not every row has a clone size; where given, it reads once, few, many or a size class.

abundance: NA; j_gene: TRBJ1-3; v_gene: TRBV10-3; d_gene: NA; CDR3nt: TGTGCCATCAGTGAGTCGAGCTCCGAGTGGTCTGGAAACACCATATATTTT; CDR3aa: CAISESSSEWSGNTIYF
abundance: NA; j_gene: TRBJ2-3; v_gene: TRBV6-2/TRBV6-3; d_gene: NA; CDR3nt: TGTGCCAGCAGTTACAAAGGGGGGGCCCTCGCAGATACGCAGTATTTT; CDR3aa: CASSYKGGALADTQYF
abundance: NA; j_gene: TRBJ2-7; v_gene: TRBV5-4; d_gene: NA; CDR3nt: TGTGCCAGCAGCTCAGGGGGGGCGGTCGAGCAGTACTTC; CDR3aa: CASSSGGAVEQYF
abundance: few; j_gene: TRBJ2-1; v_gene: TRBV7-9; d_gene: NA; CDR3nt: TGTGCCAGCAGCTTAGCGCAGGGAAATGAGCAGTTCTTC; CDR3aa: CASSLAQGNEQFF
abundance: few; j_gene: TRBJ2-2; v_gene: TRBV12-3/TRBV12-4; d_gene: NA; CDR3nt: TGTGCCAGCAGTGAACAGGCCACCACCGGGGAGCTGTTTTTT; CDR3aa: CASSEQATTGELFF
abundance: NA; j_gene: TRBJ2-1; v_gene: TRBV11-2; d_gene: TRBD2; CDR3nt: TGTGCCAGCAGCTTAAGCGCAGGGAGGGACTACAATGAGCAGTTCTTC; CDR3aa: CASSLSAGRDYNEQFF
abundance: NA; j_gene: TRBJ2-6; v_gene: TRBV14; d_gene: TRBD1; CDR3nt: TGTGCCAGCAGCCCCCGGACAGGGCGATCTGGGGCCAACGTCCTGACTTTC; CDR3aa: CASSPRTGRSGANVLTF
abundance: many; j_gene: TRBJ2-5; v_gene: TRBV6-2/TRBV6-3; d_gene: NA; CDR3nt: TGTGCCAGCAGTTACTCAGGAGGACATGGAGAGACCCAGTACTTC; CDR3aa: CASSYSGGHGETQYF
abundance: NA; j_gene: TRBJ2-2; v_gene: TRBV24-1; d_gene: TRBD2; CDR3nt: TGTGCCACCAGTGATTTGCCCCAAGGACTAGCGGGGGGGAAGTCCGGGGAGCTGTTTTTT; CDR3aa: CATSDLPQGLAGGKSGELFF
abundance: NA; j_gene: TRBJ1-1; v_gene: TRBV4-3; d_gene: NA; CDR3nt: TGCGCCAGCAGCCAAGTATTCAGGAACACTGAAGCTTTCTTT; CDR3aa: CASSQVFRNTEAFF
abundance: few; j_gene: TRBJ1-1; v_gene: TRBV21-1; d_gene: NA; CDR3nt: TGTGCCAGCAGCAATCCGGGACACCGGACTGAAGCTTTCTTT; CDR3aa: CASSNPGHRTEAFF
abundance: few; j_gene: TRBJ2-6; v_gene: TRBV6-5; d_gene: NA; CDR3nt: TGTGCCAGCAGTTTACGCCCTAGGGTCCTCTCTGGGGCCAACGTCCTGACTTTC; CDR3aa: CASSLRPRVLSGANVLTF
abundance: many; j_gene: TRBJ1-1; v_gene: TRBV30; d_gene: NA; CDR3nt: TGTGCCTGGAGGGGATACACTGAAGCTTTCTTT; CDR3aa: CAWRGYTEAFF
abundance: few; j_gene: TRBJ2-1; v_gene: TRBV7-2; d_gene: TRBD1; CDR3nt: TGTGCCAGCAGCCCCGGGACAGGGGGTCGGAGTGAGCAGTTCTTC; CDR3aa: CASSPGTGGRSEQFF
abundance: few; j_gene: TRBJ2-3; v_gene: TRBV6-2/TRBV6-3; d_gene: NA; CDR3nt: TGTGCCAGCAGTTACGATAAGGGGATCGGCACAGATACGCAGTATTTT; CDR3aa: CASSYDKGIGTDTQYF
abundance: few; j_gene: TRBJ1-1; v_gene: TRBV30; d_gene: NA; CDR3nt: TGTGCCTGGAAGTATGGACGTGCGGTTGAAGCTTTCTTT; CDR3aa: CAWKYGRAVEAFF
abundance: few; j_gene: TRBJ2-4; v_gene: TRBV20-1; d_gene: NA; CDR3nt: TGCAGTGTTTTATCGGTGGCCAAAAACATTCAGTACTTC; CDR3aa: CSVLSVAKNIQYF
abundance: many; j_gene: TRBJ2-5; v_gene: TRBV12-3/TRBV12-4; d_gene: TRBD1; CDR3nt: TGTGCCAGCAGTTGGGGGACAGGGGGAGAGACCCAGTACTTC; CDR3aa: CASSWGTGGETQYF
abundance: few; j_gene: TRBJ2-3; v_gene: TRBV7-3; d_gene: NA; CDR3nt: TGTGCCAGCAGCCCCGGACAGTTAGATACGCAGTATTTT; CDR3aa: CASSPGQLDTQYF
abundance: few; j_gene: TRBJ2-3; v_gene: TRBV4-1; d_gene: NA; CDR3nt: TGCGCCAGCAGCCTCGCCGGCCCAGGAAGATCAGATACGCAGTATTTT; CDR3aa: CASSLAGPGRSDTQYF
abundance: few; j_gene: TRBJ1-4; v_gene: TRBV5-1; d_gene: TRBD1; CDR3nt: TGCGCCAGCAGCTACCTACAGGGGGCGGATGAAAAACTGTTTTTT; CDR3aa: CASSYLQGADEKLFF
abundance: few; j_gene: TRBJ1-3; v_gene: TRBV12-3/TRBV12-4; d_gene: TRBD1; CDR3nt: TGTGCCAGCAGTCCAGGGGGGTTTTCCTCCTACACCATATATTTT; CDR3aa: CASSPGGFSSYTIYF
abundance: NA; j_gene: TRBJ1-5; v_gene: TRBV4-2; d_gene: TRBD1; CDR3nt: TGTGCCAGCAGCCAAGAGGTCAGGGGGAGAACCAATCAGCCCCAGCATTTT; CDR3aa: CASSQEVRGRTNQPQHF
abundance: few; j_gene: TRBJ2-1; v_gene: TRBV20-1; d_gene: NA; CDR3nt: TGCAGTGCCGCGACTAGTGGTAACTCCTACAATGAGCAGTTCTTC; CDR3aa: CSAATSGNSYNEQFF
abundance: few; j_gene: TRBJ1-6; v_gene: TRBV14; d_gene: TRBD1; CDR3nt: TGTGCCAGCAGCCCCCGGGACAGGTATAATTCACCCCTCCACTTT; CDR3aa: CASSPRDRYNSPLHF
abundance: NA; j_gene: TRBJ1-4; v_gene: TRBV7-2; d_gene: NA; CDR3nt: TGTGCCAGCACGGGGGGCGGAGGAACTAATGAAAAACTGTTTTTT; CDR3aa: CASTGGGGTNEKLFF
abundance: NA; j_gene: TRBJ2-3; v_gene: TRBV29-1; d_gene: NA; CDR3nt: TGCAGCGTTGAGAGGGACGGGGACACAGATACGCAGTATTTT; CDR3aa: CSVERDGDTDTQYF
abundance: few; j_gene: TRBJ2-4; v_gene: TRBV11-1; d_gene: TRBD2; CDR3nt: TGTGCCAGCAGCTCCTCGGAACTAGCGGTCCTCATCGGGCCCAAAAACATTCAGTACTTC; CDR3aa: CASSSSELAVLIGPKNIQYF
abundance: few; j_gene: TRBJ2-7; v_gene: TRBV4-3; d_gene: NA; CDR3nt: TGCGCCAGCAGCCAAGAGTCCATTTCGGGGCTGGCTCACTCCTACGAGCAGTACTTC; CDR3aa: CASSQESISGLAHSYEQYF
abundance: NA; j_gene: TRBJ2-4; v_gene: TRBV11-2; d_gene: TRBD2; CDR3nt: TGTGCCAGCAGCCCCCGGACTAGCGGGGGCGCGGGTCGAAACATTCAGTACTTC; CDR3aa: CASSPRTSGGAGRNIQYF
abundance: few; j_gene: TRBJ2-3; v_gene: TRBV5-1; d_gene: TRBD1; CDR3nt: TGCGCCAGCAGCGATCAGGGGGCCCACACAGATACGCAGTATTTT; CDR3aa: CASSDQGAHTDTQYF
abundance: NA; j_gene: TRBJ2-3; v_gene: TRBV20-1; d_gene: NA; CDR3nt: TGCAGTGCTACCTGGCCGGACAGTAGCACAGATACGCAGTATTTT; CDR3aa: CSATWPDSSTDTQYF
abundance: many; j_gene: TRBJ2-5; v_gene: TRBV7-2; d_gene: TRBD2; CDR3nt: TGTGCCAGCAGCTTACGACTAGCGGATCAAGAGACCCAGTACTTC; CDR3aa: CASSLRLADQETQYF
abundance: few; j_gene: TRBJ2-1; v_gene: TRBV10-3; d_gene: NA; CDR3nt: TGTGCCATCAGGCTTACTCCCAATGAGCAGTTCTTC; CDR3aa: CAIRLTPNEQFF
abundance: NA; j_gene: TRBJ2-1; v_gene: TRBV28; d_gene: TRBD1; CDR3nt: TGTGCCAGCAGTTTATCAGGGACAGGTTCCTACAATGAGCAGTTCTTC; CDR3aa: CASSLSGTGSYNEQFF
abundance: few; j_gene: TRBJ1-4; v_gene: TRBV4-3; d_gene: NA; CDR3nt: TGCGCCAGCAGCCGCCTGGGGGGCGAAGAAAAACTGTTTTTT; CDR3aa: CASSRLGGEEKLFF
abundance: NA; j_gene: TRBJ1-1; v_gene: TRBV20-1; d_gene: NA; CDR3nt: TGCAGTGGGCGACAAGTCTTGAACACTGAAGCTTTCTTT; CDR3aa: CSGRQVLNTEAFF
abundance: many; j_gene: TRBJ2-5; v_gene: TRBV4-2; d_gene: NA; CDR3nt: TGTGCCAGCAGCCAGGGGGACGCGGAAGAGACCCAGTACTTC; CDR3aa: CASSQGDAEETQYF
abundance: few; j_gene: TRBJ2-1; v_gene: TRBV4-1; d_gene: NA; CDR3nt: TGCGCCAGCAGCCAAGCGCTCCGGGGTAAGAGTTACAATGAGCAGTTCTTC; CDR3aa: CASSQALRGKSYNEQFF
abundance: NA; j_gene: TRBJ2-7; v_gene: TRBV29-1; d_gene: NA; CDR3nt: TGCAGCGTTGGGACAGACCCGCTGGGCTACGAGCAGTACTTC; CDR3aa: CSVGTDPLGYEQYF
abundance: NA; j_gene: TRBJ2-7; v_gene: TRBV5-1; d_gene: NA; CDR3nt: TGCGCCAGCAAACGCGAGCCGGGGCGCCTCTACGAGCAGTACTTC; CDR3aa: CASKREPGRLYEQYF
abundance: NA; j_gene: TRBJ2-3; v_gene: TRBV15; d_gene: TRBD2; CDR3nt: TGTGCCACCAATTCCCCGGGAGCGGGGGGAACAGATACGCAGTATTTT; CDR3aa: CATNSPGAGGTDTQYF
abundance: many; j_gene: TRBJ1-2; v_gene: TRBV4-3; d_gene: NA; CDR3nt: TGCGCCAGCAGCCAAGTACTAAGTCCTCAAGCTAACTATGGCTACACCTTC; CDR3aa: CASSQVLSPQANYGYTF
abundance: many; j_gene: TRBJ2-5; v_gene: TRBV10-2; d_gene: NA; CDR3nt: TGCGCCAGCAGTAGGACGATCGAGACCCAGTACTTC; CDR3aa: CASSRTIETQYF
abundance: NA; j_gene: TRBJ2-1; v_gene: TRBV2; d_gene: TRBD2; CDR3nt: TGTGCCAGCAGTGAAGCGCGGGGGAGAAACAATGAGCAGTTCTTC; CDR3aa: CASSEARGRNNEQFF
abundance: few; j_gene: TRBJ1-1; v_gene: TRBV20-1; d_gene: NA; CDR3nt: TGCAGTGCTAGTAGCGGCGGGGCGGAAGCTTTCTTT; CDR3aa: CSASSGGAEAFF
abundance: many; j_gene: TRBJ2-5; v_gene: TRBV5-4; d_gene: NA; CDR3nt: TGTGCCAGCAGCCCGGCTGGGGGCCGCCAAGAGACCCAGTACTTC; CDR3aa: CASSPAGGRQETQYF
abundance: many; j_gene: TRBJ2-7; v_gene: TRBV5-1; d_gene: TRBD2; CDR3nt: TGCGCCAGCAGTACCGAGCGGGGAGACGAGCAGTACTTC; CDR3aa: CASSTERGDEQYF
abundance: few; j_gene: TRBJ1-1; v_gene: TRBV24-1; d_gene: NA; CDR3nt: TGTGCCACCAGTACCTCGGAGGCGGGGAACACTGAAGCTTTCTTT; CDR3aa: CATSTSEAGNTEAFF